The T cell receptor (beta chain) under discussion was sequenced for a study of T-cell memory formation after mild COVID-19. This clonotype was seen repeatedly, ten times or more. TCR alpha and TCR beta cDNA libraries carrying sample barcodes and UMIs came from 5'RACE with constant-segment primers. TCRdb re-called the 5' RACE reads through MiXCR, storing one row per CDR3 protein. This sample carries around 370,000 distinct CDR3 sequences, about 21% of them seen once, and the ten largest clones take about 12%. This CDR3 has 18 residues. The germline gives CDR1 MGHRA, CDR2 YSYEKL. V shed 1 base, J shed 5 bases, and the junction held 13 bases outside the gene matches.

Material for sequencing was PBMCs or a T cell subset sorted from them (not recorded which). This rearrangement joins TRBV4-1 to TRBJ2-5; 10 bases agree with TRBD2. This clonotype was sampled from an adult woman who had mild COVID-19 (a few samples of this study predate the infection). Cell type and time point are not known. For the CDR3, the DNA is TGCGCCAGCAGCCAAGGGATTTCTAGCGGGGGTTCGAGGGAGACCCAGTACTTC. This codes for CASSQGISSGGSRETQYF.